What follows are 26 T cell receptor beta chains derived from one specimen sequenced in a study of blood T cell repertoires in COVID-19. TCRdb's copy holds only in-frame clones and misses some; the assay was immunoSEQ multiplex PCR. The data contain about 150,000 clones, roughly 74% of them singletons. Sample: peripheral blood. Source of these receptors: a woman at least 80 years old with acute or convalescent COVID-19.

The V call is TRBV6-5, the J call TRBJ2-7, with 9 bases lining up with TRBD2. Trimming cost V 4 bases and J 1 base; bases outside gene matches: 5. CDR3 length: 15 amino acids. Germline loops: CDR1 MNHEY, CDR2 SVGAGI. The DNA of the CDR3 is TGTGCCAGCAGTTTCCAGACTAGCGGATCCTACGAGCAGTACTTC. It specifies CASSFQTSGSYEQYF.

This sequence joins TRBV24-1 and TRBJ1-5; the D gene is possibly TRBD1 (5 bases). The V end lost 0 bases, the J end lost 6 bases, and 17 bases lay between the germline ends. CDR3 size: 17 residues. In germline, CDR1 is KGHDR, CDR2 SFDVKD. The chain's CDR3 is CATSDLYGAGQGQPQHF. The CDR3 DNA follows: TGTGCCACCAGTGATTTGTATGGTGCAGGGCAGGGTCAGCCCCAGCATTTT.

This clone is a singleton in its sample. The chain uses TRBV28 and TRBJ1-5, with unresolved D. V lost 3 bases and J lost 9, with 9 bases in between. The CDR3 runs to 12 residues. Germline values: CDR1 MDHEN, CDR2 SYDVKM. This CDR3 is CASSFPTRPQHF. The DNA of the CDR3 is TGTGCCAGCAGTTTCCCGACTCGGCCCCAGCATTTT. Combining the CDR3 with reference TRBV28 and TRBJ1-5 gives the whole variable domain DVKVTQSSRYLVKRTGEKVFLECVQDMDHENMFWYRQDPGLGLRLIYFSYDVKMKEKGDIPEGYSVSREKKERFSLILESASTNQTSMYLCASSFPTRPQHFGDGTRLSIL.

The chain has TRBV4-1 and TRBJ1-5; D unclear. The CDR3 has 16 residues. V lost 0 bases, J lost 4 bases, and 13 bases lay in between. CDR1 and CDR2 (germline): MGHRA, YSYEKL. In DNA form, the CDR3 reads TGCGCCAGCAGCCAAGACCCTAGTCCCCGAAATCAGCCCCAGCATTTT. Residues: CASSQDPSPRNQPQHF.

V is TRBV27 and J is TRBJ1-6; TRBD1 matches 7 bases. The CDR3 spans 16 residues. CDR1 and CDR2 from the germline V gene are MNHEY and SMNVEV (reference sequence). V lost 10 bases and J lost 1; bases outside the gene matches: 10. CDR3 bases: TGTGCCACCAGCAAACAGGGGAAGTCCTATAATTCACCCCTCCACTTT. Protein sequence: CATSKQGKSYNSPLHF.

This chain links TRBV7-9 with TRBJ2-6; 7 nucleotides align to TRBD2. J gave up 4 bases and V 6 bases, and 9 bases lay outside the gene matches. The V gene's germline CDR1 is SEHNR and CDR2 FQNEAQ (reference sequence). The CDR3 spans 16 residues. Here the CDR3 reads CASRSPLADGANVLTF. The CDR3 DNA is TGTGCCAGCAGATCCCCGCTAGCGGACGGGGCCAACGTCCTGACTTTC.

The rearrangement uses TRBV7-2 and TRBJ1-2, with TRBD1 identical over 8 bases. CDR3 length equals 12 residues. Germline CDR1 is SGHTA and CDR2 is FQGNSA. V shed 8 bases and J 3 bases; nucleotides not matched to a gene: 2. This CDR3 reads CASGQGDYGYTF. The CDR3 bases are TGTGCCAGCGGACAGGGCGACTATGGCTACACCTTC.

The gene calls are TRBV7-9 and TRBJ1-4, with 7 bases lining up with TRBD1. The ends lost 3 bases at V and 6 bases at J; junction bases unmatched: 7. Germline CDR1 SEHNR, CDR2 FQNEAQ (reference sequence). CDR3 length equals 15 residues. The CDR3 loop is CASSFDRVGYEKLFF. DNA for the CDR3: TGTGCCAGCAGCTTCGACAGGGTTGGGTATGAAAAACTGTTTTTT.

The chain is built from TRBV7-2 and TRBJ2-2; 7 nucleotides align to TRBD2. CDR1 and CDR2 (germline): SGHTA, FQGNSA. J gave up 2 bases and V 2 bases, and 5 bases lay outside the gene matches. The CDR3 has 16 amino acids. The CDR3 loop reads CASSLTPGLNTGELFF. The CDR3, as DNA: TGTGCCAGCAGCTTAACACCGGGACTAAACACCGGGGAGCTGTTTTTT.

The J gene is TRBJ2-5, the V gene TRBV4-2; 8 bases are shared with TRBD2. V gave up 1 base and J gave up 4 bases; unmatched junction bases: 5. Germline CDR1 reads LGHNA; CDR2 reads YNFKEQ. The CDR3 is made up of 15 amino acids. The CDR3: CASSQASGGRETQYF. The CDR3 nucleotides are TGTGCCAGCAGCCAAGCTTCGGGGGGGCGAGAGACCCAGTACTTC.

The chain has TRBV27 and TRBJ2-3; possible D gene TRBD2, 6 bases. Germline V CDR1 and CDR2: MNHEY, SMNVEV (reference sequence). V shed 8 bases and J shed 5 bases, with 17 bases lying between them. The CDR3 is 14 residues long. CDR3: CASRKAGGGDTQYF. DNA of the CDR3: TGTGCCAGCCGAAAAGCGGGCGGAGGAGATACGCAGTATTTT.

This clone was counted at least ten times. This chain connects TRBV21-1 to TRBJ1-2; TRBD1 is taken as the D call from the table, unchecked against the DNA. TRBV21-1 is a documented pseudogene. The CDR3 loop spans 13 amino acids. This CDR3 reads CASRGTGSYGYTF. CDR3 sequence (DNA): TGTGCCAGCAGAGGGACAGGGTCCTATGGCTACACCTTC.

V gene TRBV10-3 combines with J gene TRBJ1-5; 8 positions agree with TRBD1. The CDR3 consists of 16 residues. CDR1 ENHRY and CDR2 SYGVKD come from the germline V gene. With 3 bases clipped from V and 2 bases from J, the junction kept 6 bases outside the gene matches. CDR3 amino acids: CAISDRQTGGNQPQHF. CDR3 DNA sequence: TGTGCCATCAGTGACCGGCAGACAGGGGGCAATCAGCCCCAGCATTTT.

This chain connects TRBV2 to TRBJ1-1; D remains unclear. V dropped 7 bases and J dropped 1 base, with 4 bases sitting between them. The CDR3 extends over 11 amino acids. Germline V gene sequence: CDR1 SNHLY, CDR2 FYNNEI. The CDR3 sequence: CASKQNTEAFF. The CDR3 DNA reads TGTGCCAGCAAACAGAACACTGAAGCTTTCTTT.

This chain links TRBV7-9 with TRBJ1-1; tentatively, D is TRBD1 (5 bases). This CDR3 contains 14 residues. CDR1 and CDR2 from the germline V gene are SEHNR and FQNEAQ (reference sequence). Deletions cut 5 bases from V and 7 bases from J, with 17 bases between. CDR3 bases: TGTGCCAGCAGCCCTCCCGGTCGGGGGGGTGAAGCTTTCTTT. Encoded protein: CASSPPGRGGEAFF.

This clone showed up just once. In nucleotides, the CDR3 is TGTGCCAGCAGTCCTGGACTGGCTAGCTCCTACAATGAGCAGTTCTTC. This codes for CASSPGLASSYNEQFF. The rearrangement uses TRBV7-9 and TRBJ2-1, with D tentatively TRBD2 (5 bases). The CDR3 contains 16 residues. In germline, CDR1 is SEHNR, CDR2 FQNEAQ (reference sequence). Trimming removed 6 bases from V and 0 bases from J, with 15 bases in between.

The V call is TRBV15, the J call TRBJ2-7; 9 bases are a match to TRBD2. The CDR3 sequence is 17 residues long. J was trimmed by 0 bases and V by 3 bases; bases with no gene match: 9. Germline CDR1 is LNHNV and CDR2 is YYDKDF (reference sequence). The CDR3 DNA reads TGTGCCACCAGCAGCCTAGCGGGGTTACGGAGCTCCTACGAGCAGTACTTC. It codes for CATSSLAGLRSSYEQYF.

V usage is TRBV19 and J usage is TRBJ1-5, with 7 bases that match TRBD1. With 5 bases clipped from V and 2 bases from J, the junction kept 9 bases outside the gene matches. CDR1 LNHDA and CDR2 SQIVND come from the germline V gene (reference sequence). CDR3 length equals 16 residues. CDR3 residues: CASSLGYRGGNQPQHF. Here the CDR3 DNA reads TGTGCCAGTAGTCTCGGGTACAGGGGAGGCAATCAGCCCCAGCATTTT.

The V and J genes are TRBV4-1 and TRBJ2-3; 7 bases fit TRBD2. V was clipped by 4 bases and J by 2 bases; unmatched bases: 12. The CDR3 has 17 amino acids. Germline CDR1 is MGHRA and CDR2 is YSYEKL. The DNA for the CDR3 is TGCGCCAGCAGCCCCTCCGGGGCCGGGGGGAACACAGATACGCAGTATTTT. This codes for CASSPSGAGGNTDTQYF.

This chain joins TRBV11-2 and TRBJ1-1, with D unclear. With 1 base removed from V and 3 bases from J, the gap between germline ends came to 6 bases. The CDR3 runs 13 residues. From germline, CDR1 is SGHAT and CDR2 FQNNGV. The CDR3 region is CASSLVGYTEAFF. CDR3 nucleotide sequence: TGTGCCAGCAGCTTAGTGGGCTACACTGAAGCTTTCTTT.

The chain has TRBV10-2 and TRBJ1-6; 10 positions match TRBD1. V shed 6 bases, J shed 7 bases, and the junction held 3 bases outside the gene matches. The CDR3 spans 14 residues. Germline CDR1 reads WSHSY; CDR2 reads SAAADI. This CDR3 reads CASRGTGANSPLHF. CDR3 in DNA: TGCGCCAGCAGGGGGACAGGGGCGAATTCACCCCTCCACTTT.

The chain couples TRBV6-2 or TRBV6-3 to TRBJ1-1, with 7 bases that match TRBD1. The CDR3 has 14 residues. Germline CDR1 is MNHEY and CDR2 is SVGEGT. Trimming took 6 bases from V and 4 from J; bases not matched to a gene: 8. The CDR3 reads CASSLTGPSTEAFF. In DNA form, the CDR3 reads TGTGCCAGCAGCCTGACAGGGCCCAGCACTGAAGCTTTCTTT.

This clone turned up a few times. The genes are TRBV6-6 and TRBJ2-1; 7 positions match TRBD2. The V segment lost 7 bases and the J segment 0 bases; nucleotides outside the gene matches: 6. In germline, CDR1 is MNHNY, CDR2 SVGAGI (reference sequence). CDR3 length equals 15 residues. This chain's CDR3 is CASINGGSSYNEQFF. The DNA for the CDR3 is TGTGCCAGCATTAACGGCGGGAGCTCCTACAATGAGCAGTTCTTC.

The gene calls are TRBV29-1 and TRBJ2-5; D is unresolved. The CDR3 sequence is 11 residues long. Trimming shortened V by 5 bases and J by 4 bases, and 8 bases separated the two germline ends. The germline V gene encodes CDR1 SQVTM and CDR2 ANQGSEA. DNA for the CDR3: TGCAGCGTTTGGGCCCCAGAGACCCAGTACTTC. As protein: CSVWAPETQYF.

This chain links TRBV6-1 with TRBJ1-2; D gene ambiguous. Germline V lookup: CDR1 MNHNS, CDR2 SASEGT. The CDR3 length is 15 residues. V was pared by 1 base and J by 4 bases, with 13 bases between. The CDR3 sequence is CASSEGRAALYGYTF. The DNA for the CDR3 is TGTGCCAGCAGTGAAGGGAGGGCTGCCCTCTATGGCTACACCTTC.

The chain employs TRBV5-1 and TRBJ2-7; D gene uncertain. Germline CDR1 SGHRS, CDR2 YFSETQ. Between the trimmed V and J ends, which lost 4 bases and 0 bases, there was a span of 11 bases. The CDR3 is 14 amino acids. CDR3 loop: CASSLDTSSYEQYF. As DNA, the CDR3 is TGCGCCAGCAGCCTTGATACATCCTCCTACGAGCAGTACTTC. Full variable domain (missing parts from reference TRBV5-1 and TRBJ2-7): KAGVTQTPRYLIKTRGQQVTLSCSPISGHRSVSWYQQTPGQGLQFLFEYFSETQRNKGNFPGRFSGRQFSNSRSEMNVSTLELGDSALYLCASSLDTSSYEQYFGPGTRLTVT.